This T cell receptor (beta chain) was sequenced for a study of neoadjuvant anti-PD-1 for oral cavity cancer. Germline V gene sequence: CDR1 DFQATT, CDR2 SNEGSKA (reference sequence). With V trimmed by 3 bases and J by 11 bases, 4 bases remained unmatched. The CDR3 spans 11 residues. Method: immunoSEQ multiplex PCR; TCRdb's copy keeps in-frame clones and lacks some. This sample has about 5,700 clones, with 50% to 60% found just once. This TCR derives from a person aged 35-79 years with oral cavity squamous cell carcinoma. This specimen was tumor tissue, taken before nivolumab (anti-PD-1) treatment. The V and J genes are TRBV20-1 and TRBJ2-3; 8 bases are shared with TRBD2. The CDR3 protein is CSASILAGQYF. The CDR3 DNA reads TGCAGTGCTAGTATCCTAGCGGGGCAGTATTTT.